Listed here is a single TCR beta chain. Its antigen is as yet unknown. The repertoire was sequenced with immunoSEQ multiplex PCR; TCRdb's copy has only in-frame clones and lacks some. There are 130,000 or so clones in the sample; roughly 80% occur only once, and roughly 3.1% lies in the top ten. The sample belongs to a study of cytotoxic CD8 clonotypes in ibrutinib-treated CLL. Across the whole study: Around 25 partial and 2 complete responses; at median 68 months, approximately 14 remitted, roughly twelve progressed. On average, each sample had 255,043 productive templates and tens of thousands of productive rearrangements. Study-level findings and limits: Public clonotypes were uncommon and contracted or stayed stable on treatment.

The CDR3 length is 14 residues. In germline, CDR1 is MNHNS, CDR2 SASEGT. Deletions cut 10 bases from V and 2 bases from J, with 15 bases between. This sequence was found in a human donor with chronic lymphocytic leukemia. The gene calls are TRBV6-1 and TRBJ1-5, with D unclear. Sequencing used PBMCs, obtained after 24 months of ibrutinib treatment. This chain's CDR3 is CATVWREGNQPQHF. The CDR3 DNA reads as TGTGCCACCGTTTGGAGGGAGGGCAATCAGCCCCAGCATTTT.